Presented here are 30 T cell receptor beta chains from one specimen sequenced in a study of blood T cell repertoires in COVID-19. The method was immunoSEQ multiplex PCR; TCRdb's version includes in-frame clones alone and lacks a portion of them. The table includes 250,000 or so clones, around 80% detected once. The sequenced sample was peripheral blood. These TCRs come from a woman aged 18-35 years with acute or convalescent COVID-19.

Ten or more counts support this clone. At one end the junction does not follow the germline gene, possibly because of a read error. This chain joins TRBV7-7 and TRBJ2-3; no clear D. Per the germline V gene, CDR1 is SSHAT and CDR2 is FNYEAQ (reference sequence). This CDR3 is built from 15 residues. The CDR3 coding sequence is TGTGCTAGCAGCACGAGCGACCTGCTCACAGATACGCAGTATTTT. Its translation: CASSTSDLLTDTQYF. The full variable domain, its missing parts supplied by reference TRBV7-7 and TRBJ2-3, is GAGVSQSPRYKVTKRGQDVTLRCDPISSHATLYWYQQALGQGPEFLTYFNYEAQPDKSGLPSDRFSAERPEGSISTLTIQRTEQRDSAMYRCASSTSDLLTDTQYFGPGTRLTVL.

This rearrangement joins TRBV4-1 to TRBJ2-1, with TRBD2 identical over 7 bases. The CDR3 is made up of 16 amino acids. Losses at the gene ends were 0 bases for V and 4 bases for J; bases not matched to a gene: 6. The germline gives CDR1 MGHRA, CDR2 YSYEKL. The DNA for the CDR3 is TGCGCCAGCAGCCAAGATCATGGGGGAGGGTACAATGAGCAGTTCTTC. Its translation: CASSQDHGGGYNEQFF.

This chain uses TRBV7-9 with TRBJ1-2; D may be TRBD1 (6 bases). The CDR3 is 13 amino acids. Between the trimmed V and J ends, which lost 1 base and 4 bases, there was a span of 7 bases. The germline CDR1 and CDR2 sequences are SEHNR and FQNEAQ (reference sequence). CDR3 nucleotide sequence: TGTGCCAGCAGCTTAGGGACAGTCTATGGCTACACCTTC. Protein: CASSLGTVYGYTF.

The V call is TRBV28, the J call TRBJ2-1; TRBD2 agrees at 10 bases. This CDR3 region has 16 residues. With 4 bases clipped from V and 5 bases from J, the junction kept 8 bases outside the gene matches. Looked up from germline, CDR1 is MDHEN and CDR2 is SYDVKM. CDR3 DNA sequence: TGTGCCAGCAGTTCTTCCGGGACTAGCGACCACAATGAGCAGTTCTTC. Protein: CASSSSGTSDHNEQFF.

The J gene is TRBJ2-7, the V gene TRBV28, with D perhaps matching TRBD2 (5 bases). This CDR3 is 13 amino acids long. The V end lost 10 bases, the J end lost 0 bases, and 13 bases lay between the germline ends. The germline V gene has CDR1 MDHEN and CDR2 SYDVKM. The CDR3 loop reads CATTTGSSYEQYF. The CDR3, as DNA: TGTGCCACTACGACGGGAAGCTCCTACGAGCAGTACTTC.

This clone was detected once. V and J are TRBV12-3 or TRBV12-4 and TRBJ1-4; D gene unclear. Trimming took 3 bases from V and 4 from J, leaving 6 bases between them. This CDR3 spans 13 amino acids. Written as DNA, the CDR3 is TGTGCCAGCAGTTTTAGTAGTAATGAAAAACTGTTTTTT. Translation: CASSFSSNEKLFF.

The chain couples TRBV29-1 to TRBJ2-1; 7 positions match TRBD2. The V segment lost 7 bases and the J segment 9 bases; nucleotides outside the gene matches: 15. CDR1 is SQVTM and CDR2 is ANQGSEA in the germline V gene. The CDR3 totals 14 residues. This CDR3 is CSALPAGVSGEQFF. As DNA, the CDR3 is TGCAGCGCCCTGCCCGCGGGAGTTTCCGGTGAGCAGTTCTTC.

J is TRBJ2-5 and V is TRBV20-1; 7 nucleotides align to TRBD2. V was pared by 3 bases and J by 1 base, with 8 bases of the junction left unmatched. Germline CDR1 is DFQATT and CDR2 is SNEGSKA (reference sequence). The CDR3 covers 15 residues. CDR3 residues: CSASRGRALQETQYF. CDR3 nucleotide sequence: TGCAGTGCTAGTCGGGGGAGGGCCCTCCAAGAGACCCAGTACTTC.

The V and J genes are TRBV29-1 and TRBJ2-7, with 9 bases that match TRBD2. The CDR3 covers 13 residues. Losses at the gene ends were 6 bases for V and 5 bases for J; bases not matched to a gene: 8. Germline V gene data show CDR1 as SQVTM and CDR2 as ANQGSEA. The CDR3 DNA sequence: TGCAGCGTGGCGGGACTAGCCAACCACGAGCAGTACTTC. Encoded protein: CSVAGLANHEQYF.

The chain couples TRBV28 to TRBJ1-6, with D maybe TRBD1 (6 bases). CDR1 MDHEN and CDR2 SYDVKM come from the germline V gene. The V gene lost 7 bases and the J gene lost 0 bases, with 13 bases spanning the gap. This CDR3 spans 16 amino acids. In DNA form, the CDR3 reads TGTGCCAGCACCGAGTGGGGGCGCTCCTATAATTCACCCCTCCACTTT. It is translated as CASTEWGRSYNSPLHF.

Here the CDR3 reads CASSPGSSPLHF. The DNA for the CDR3 is TGTGCCAGCAGCCCAGGTAGTTCACCCCTCCACTTT. V usage is TRBV5-4 and J usage is TRBJ1-6; D is ambiguous. The CDR3 is 12 residues long. CDR1 and CDR2 from the germline V gene are SGHNT and YYREEE (reference sequence). Trimming pared 4 bases from V and 9 bases from J, leaving 8 bases between. Full variable domain (outside the CDR3, taken from reference TRBV5-4 and TRBJ1-6): ETGVTQSPTHLIKTRGQQVTLRCSSQSGHNTVSWYQQALGQGPQFIFQYYREEENGRGNFPPRFSGLQFPNYSSELNVNALELDDSALYLCASSPGSSPLHFGNGTRLTVT.

The CDR3: CASSDRDSGNTIYF. In DNA, the CDR3 is TGTGCCAGCAGCGACAGGGACTCTGGAAACACCATATATTTT. This chain joins TRBV6-5 and TRBJ1-3, with 7 bases identical to TRBD1. The CDR3 length is 14 residues. From germline, CDR1 is MNHEY and CDR2 SVGAGI. Trimming took 6 bases from V and 0 from J; bases not matched to a gene: 2.

This rearrangement joins TRBV18 to TRBJ1-6; D may be TRBD1 (5 bases). The CDR3 is 15 residues long. The V end lost 2 bases, the J end lost 5 bases, and 10 bases lay between the germline ends. Germline V gene data show CDR1 as KGHSH and CDR2 as LQKENI. This chain's CDR3 is CASSPTTDNNSPLHF. The CDR3 DNA sequence: TGTGCCAGCTCACCAACGACAGATAATAATTCACCCCTCCACTTT.

The V call is TRBV7-2, the J call TRBJ1-2, with 9 bases that match TRBD1. Germline CDR1 reads SGHTA; CDR2 reads FQGNSA. The length of the CDR3 is 17 residues. After removal of 5 bases from V and 5 bases from J, the junction contained 15 bases not matched to a gene. The CDR3 sequence: CASSETGTGSRVYGYTF. CDR3 sequence (DNA): TGTGCCAGCAGCGAAACCGGGACAGGGTCTAGGGTTTATGGCTACACCTTC.

The chain recombines TRBV5-1 with TRBJ1-4; 7 positions agree with TRBD1. J lost 8 bases, V lost 0 bases, and 7 bases had no gene match. This CDR3 has 15 amino acids. From germline, CDR1 is SGHRS and CDR2 YFSETQ. The CDR3 reads CASSLAAGGREKLFF. The CDR3 nucleotides are TGCGCCAGCAGCTTGGCTGCAGGGGGAAGGGAAAAACTGTTTTTT.

In DNA, the CDR3 is TGTGCCAGCAGCCCGGGGAGAAACTATGGCTACACCTTC. Protein sequence: CASSPGRNYGYTF. This rearrangement joins TRBV5-4 to TRBJ1-2; no clear D. V was pared by 4 bases and J by 2 bases, with 9 bases between. CDR3 length: 13 amino acids. Germline V gives CDR1 SGHNT, CDR2 YYREEE (reference sequence). The whole variable domain, filled in from reference TRBV5-4 and TRBJ1-2, reads ETGVTQSPTHLIKTRGQQVTLRCSSQSGHNTVSWYQQALGQGPQFIFQYYREEENGRGNFPPRFSGLQFPNYSSELNVNALELDDSALYLCASSPGRNYGYTFGSGTRLTVV.

The rearrangement uses TRBV25-1 and TRBJ2-3, with 9 bases matching TRBD2. After removal of 6 bases from V and 3 bases from J, the junction contained 7 bases not matched to a gene. CDR1 and CDR2 from the germline V gene are MGHDK and SYGVNS. This CDR3 is 15 amino acids long. The CDR3 nucleotides read TGTGCCAGCAGCCAAGGGAGCGGGAGGACAGATACGCAGTATTTT. Translating gives CASSQGSGRTDTQYF.

CDR3 sequence reads: CASSLTGAVAGGPREQYF. The CDR3 DNA reads TGTGCCAGCAGTTTAACGGGGGCCGTTGCGGGAGGCCCCCGGGAGCAGTACTTC. V usage is TRBV28 and J usage is TRBJ2-7; TRBD2 matches at 8 bases. The CDR3 runs to 18 residues. V gave up 2 bases and J gave up 7 bases; unmatched junction bases: 19. From germline, CDR1 is MDHEN and CDR2 SYDVKM.

V usage is TRBV5-1 and J usage is TRBJ2-7; D possibly corresponds to TRBD2 (5 bases). Trimming shortened V by 4 bases and J by 4 bases, and 15 bases separated the two germline ends. From germline, CDR1 is SGHRS and CDR2 YFSETQ. The CDR3 spans 14 residues. The CDR3 here is CASSREGLGYEQYF. The CDR3 nucleotides are TGCGCCAGCAGCCGCGAGGGCCTAGGATACGAGCAGTACTTC.

In this sample, this clone turned up a few times. This sequence joins TRBV18 and TRBJ2-2; D is possibly TRBD2 (6 bases). V lost 3 bases, J lost 3 bases, and 14 bases lay in between. CDR3 size: 16 residues. Germline lookup yields CDR1 KGHSH and CDR2 LQKENI. The CDR3: CASSPRRAKDTGELFF. The CDR3 nucleotides are TGTGCCAGCTCACCTAGGAGGGCCAAAGACACCGGGGAGCTGTTTTTT.

J is TRBJ2-7 and V is TRBV7-9, with 8 bases matching TRBD2. The V gene's germline CDR1 is SEHNR and CDR2 FQNEAQ (reference sequence). J lost 2 bases, V lost 5 bases, and 5 bases had no gene match. This CDR3 comprises 14 residues. In nucleotides, the CDR3 is TGTGCCAGCAGCCTACGGGGGGGAACCTACGAGCAGTACTTC. Encoded protein: CASSLRGGTYEQYF.

This chain connects TRBV30 to TRBJ2-6; TRBD1 is a possible D gene (6 bases). The CDR3 is 13 residues long. V dropped 5 bases and J dropped 2 bases, with 7 bases sitting between them. Germline-derived CDR1 and CDR2 are GTSNPN and SVGIG (reference sequence). The CDR3 protein is CAWAGAGANVLTF. CDR3 DNA sequence: TGTGCCTGGGCAGGGGCTGGGGCCAACGTCCTGACTTTC.

The rearrangement uses TRBV7-9 and TRBJ2-3; TRBD2 matches 12 bases. Germline-derived CDR1 and CDR2 are SEHNR and FQNEAQ (reference sequence). V shed 8 bases and J 13 bases; nucleotides not matched to a gene: 16. CDR3 size: 15 residues. For the CDR3, the DNA is TGTGCCAGCTCGTCCCTAGCGGGAGGGCCAGGGGCGGAGTATTTT. Translation gives CASSSLAGGPGAEYF.

The chain carries TRBV4-3 and TRBJ1-5; no reliable D call. V dropped 0 bases and J dropped 4 bases, with 10 bases sitting between them. Germline loops: CDR1 LGHNA, CDR2 YSLEER. The CDR3 extends over 15 amino acids. The CDR3 DNA sequence: TGCGCCAGCAGCCAAGATCGGTTCGGGAATCAGCCCCAGCATTTT. It yields the protein CASSQDRFGNQPQHF.

The chain joins TRBV6-5 to TRBJ2-5; 8 bases align to TRBD1. With V trimmed by 5 bases and J by 3 bases, 2 bases remained unmatched. The length of the CDR3 is 13 residues. Germline V CDR1 and CDR2: MNHEY, SVGAGI. The CDR3 nucleotides read TGTGCCAGCAGTCGACAGGGGAAAGAGACCCAGTACTTC. Residues: CASSRQGKETQYF.

The V gene is TRBV4-3, the J gene TRBJ2-7; D might be TRBD1 (6 bases). The CDR3 totals 16 residues. Germline V gene data show CDR1 as LGHNA and CDR2 as YSLEER. V was clipped by 0 bases and J by 3 bases, with 15 bases between them. The CDR3 loop reads CASSQEVPPGDYEQYF. CDR3 DNA: TGCGCCAGCAGCCAAGAGGTCCCGCCAGGGGACTACGAGCAGTACTTC.

Worth noting for this clone: One junction end disagrees with the germline gene, perhaps due to a read error. V gene TRBV7-7 combines with J gene TRBJ2-7, with 7 positions matching TRBD2. The CDR3 totals 21 residues. Germline lookup yields CDR1 SSHAT and CDR2 FNYEAQ (reference sequence). The CDR3 protein is CASTLTTKRSGGPGDGYEQYF. The CDR3 DNA reads as TGTGCTAGCACCCTTACGACCAAGCGCTCGGGGGGACCGGGAGACGGCTACGAGCAGTACTTC.

The chain links TRBV13 to TRBJ2-7, with TRBD2 matching over 8 bases. This CDR3 is built from 14 residues. V lost 6 bases, J lost 4 bases, and 8 bases stayed unmatched. Germline V gene data show CDR1 as PRHDT and CDR2 as FYEKMQ (reference sequence). CDR3 loop: CASRRAGGKYEQYF. The CDR3, as DNA: TGTGCCAGCAGGAGGGCGGGAGGAAAGTACGAGCAGTACTTC.

V is TRBV5-1 and J is TRBJ2-2; the match to TRBD1 covers 9 bases. J was trimmed by 6 bases and V by 4 bases; bases with no gene match: 4. The CDR3 extends over 14 amino acids. CDR1 is SGHRS and CDR2 is YFSETQ in the germline V gene. CDR3 sequence reads: CASSRDRASGELFF. Here the CDR3 DNA reads TGCGCCAGCAGCCGGGACAGGGCGTCCGGGGAGCTGTTTTTT.

The chain joins TRBV5-1 to TRBJ2-7; TRBD2 might be the D (6 bases). Between the trimmed V and J ends, which lost 4 bases and 3 bases, there was a span of 11 bases. CDR1 is SGHRS, CDR2 YFSETQ, per germline. The length of the CDR3 is 13 residues. This chain's CDR3 is CASSLTSNYEQYF. CDR3 sequence (DNA): TGCGCCAGCAGCCTTACTAGCAACTACGAGCAGTACTTC. Looking up the rest from reference TRBV5-1 and TRBJ2-7 gives the full variable domain: KAGVTQTPRYLIKTRGQQVTLSCSPISGHRSVSWYQQTPGQGLQFLFEYFSETQRNKGNFPGRFSGRQFSNSRSEMNVSTLELGDSALYLCASSLTSNYEQYFGPGTRLTVT.